A single sample gave rise to the 3 T cell receptor beta chains below, sequenced in a study of CD8+CD57+ T cells in acquired aplastic anemia. For CDR3 and TCR beta VDJ profiling, genomic DNA was the template used. TCRdb re-called the reads through MiXCR, storing one row per CDR3 protein. In the table there are approximately 180,000 distinct CDR3 sequences, less than 60% of which are singletons. Flow cytometry had shown expanded CD8+CD57+ cells in the patients chosen for sequencing. Specimen: sorted CD4+, CD8+, or CD8+CD57+ T cells (not recorded which) from PBMCs. All receptors come from a human donor with aplastic anemia.

The genes are TRBV7-6 and TRBJ2-1; 9 nucleotides line up with TRBD1. Trimming at V came to 7 bases and at J to 6 bases, leaving 7 bases not matched to a gene. Germline V gene data show CDR1 as SGHVS and CDR2 as FNYEAQ. The CDR3 runs 14 residues. The CDR3 reads CASNAGTGPNEQFF. CDR3 sequence (DNA): TGTGCCAGCAACGCCGGGACAGGGCCCAATGAGCAGTTCTTC.

V usage is TRBV9 and J usage is TRBJ2-7; D not resolved. The end of the DNA is better explained by TRBJ2-5, so the J call may be wrong. Germline CDR1 is SGDLS and CDR2 is YYNGEE. This CDR3 contains 17 residues. This CDR3 reads CASSVGLNVGYPETQYF. DNA of the CDR3: TGTGCCAGCAGCGTAGGTCTGAATGTAGGATACCCGGAGACCCAGTACTTC.

This rearrangement joins TRBV19 to TRBJ1-6, with unresolved D. Trimming took off 3 bases at V and 7 bases at J, with 4 bases between the two ends. CDR1 is LNHDA and CDR2 is SQIVND in the germline V gene (reference sequence). This CDR3 has 12 amino acids. The CDR3 DNA reads as TGTGCCAGTAGTATGGTCAATTCACCCCTCCACTTT. Its translation is CASSMVNSPLHF.